This T cell receptor beta chain was sequenced in a study of blood T cell repertoires in COVID-19. Background on the study: Acute and convalescent COVID-19 samples came from the United States, Italy and Spain. PBMCs, B-cell-depleted T cells, or T cells provided the cDNA or gDNA that made up the material.

In the original analysis: Estimation of nucleated cell counts was performed using reference gene primer amplification. The method was immunoSEQ multiplex PCR; TCRdb's version includes in-frame clones alone and lacks a portion of them. The V and J calls and clone size are taken from that table; D and trimming were inferred from the DNA. This table has about 220,000 clones, approximately 81% appearing once. The sequence came from a woman of 80 years or more with acute or convalescent COVID-19. The specimen was peripheral blood.

CDR3 protein: CASKRQGAAETQYF. The CDR3 DNA sequence: TGTGCCAGTAAGAGGCAGGGGGCCGCAGAGACCCAGTACTTC. The rearrangement joins TRBV19 to TRBJ2-5, with 8 positions matching TRBD1. The germline V gene has CDR1 LNHDA and CDR2 SQIVND (reference sequence). V was pared by 7 bases and J by 4 bases, with 8 bases of the junction left unmatched. CDR3 length equals 14 residues.